The rows below give T cell receptor beta chains drawn from one sample of a study of Graves' ophthalmopathy and Graves' hyperthyroidism. TCRdb recomputed calls from the multiplex PCR reads with MiXCR, one row per CDR3 protein. Of some 390,000 distinct CDR3 sequences listed, about a sixth are singletons. The source material was peripheral blood. All receptors come from a woman aged 18 to 35 with Graves' ophthalmopathy. CDR3s include the opening cysteine and the closing phenylalanine or tryptophan. The D gene is left open where the match is weak. Where a row states a size, it is once, few, many or the class of an expanded clone; other rows omit it.

TRBJ1-1,TRBV9,.,many,CASSTYAGGNTEAFF,TGTGCCAGCAGCACATACGCGGGAGGGAACACTGAAGCTTTCTTT
TRBJ2-5,TRBV7-3,TRBD2,many,CASSSSGGTQYF,TGTGCCAGCAGCTCCAGCGGGGGGACCCAGTACTTC
TRBJ1-5,TRBV11-2,.,many,CASSFDGGSNQPQHF,TGTGCCAGCAGCTTCGATGGGGGAAGCAATCAGCCCCAGCATTTT
TRBJ1-1,TRBV30,.,many,CASRRLNTEAFF,TGTGCCTCCCGGCGACTAAACACTGAAGCTTTCTTT
TRBJ2-5,TRBV6-2/TRBV6-3,TRBD2,many,CASSSPGTSVQETQYF,TGTGCCAGCAGTTCCCCCGGGACTAGCGTTCAAGAGACCCAGTACTTC
TRBJ2-7,TRBV28,.,many,CASSLFGMGTPGEQYF,TGTGCCAGCAGTTTATTTGGTATGGGGACGCCGGGGGAGCAGTACTTC
TRBJ2-2,TRBV28,.,many,CASSSMGYTGELFF,TGTGCCAGCAGTTCCATGGGCTACACCGGGGAGCTGTTTTTT
TRBJ2-3,TRBV6-2/TRBV6-3,.,few,CASSYTPGERRTDTQYF,TGTGCCAGCAGTTACACCCCCGGGGAGCGGCGCACAGATACGCAGTATTTT
TRBJ1-2,TRBV19,.,many,CASSSETINNPNYGYTF,TGTGCCAGTAGTTCAGAGACAATCAACAACCCCAACTATGGCTACACCTTC
TRBJ1-2,TRBV12-5,.,many,CASGPGPHYGYTF,TGTGCTAGTGGCCCTGGACCTCACTATGGCTACACCTTC
TRBJ2-4,TRBV6-2/TRBV6-3,.,many,CASSLRGSLAKNIQYF,TGTGCCAGCAGCCTACGGGGATCGCTCGCCAAAAACATTCAGTACTTC
TRBJ1-1,TRBV6-2/TRBV6-3,.,.,CASSYPSTGKNTEAFF,TGTGCCAGCAGTTATCCCTCCACCGGGAAGAACACTGAAGCTTTCTTT
TRBJ1-3,TRBV5-1,TRBD1,many,CASSLDGTGADGNTIYF,TGCGCCAGCAGCTTGGATGGGACAGGGGCGGATGGAAACACCATATATTTT
TRBJ2-7,TRBV7-2,.,.,CASSFRRASYEQYF,TGTGCCAGCAGCTTTCGCAGGGCCTCCTACGAGCAGTACTTC
TRBJ2-5,TRBV11-2,.,.,CASSLGDRRIETQYF,TGTGCCAGCAGCTTAGGCGACAGGAGGATCGAGACCCAGTACTTC
TRBJ1-2,TRBV18,.,many,CASSPLYQANAKYTF,TGTGCCAGCTCACCACTGTATCAGGCTAATGCCAAATACACCTTC
TRBJ1-1,TRBV7-2,.,many,CASSLAWSREAFF,TGTGCCAGCAGCTTAGCGTGGAGCCGGGAAGCTTTCTTT
TRBJ1-1,TRBV20-1,.,once,CSAMISEYTEAFF,TGCAGTGCTATGATCAGCGAATACACTGAAGCTTTCTTT
TRBJ2-7,TRBV19,TRBD2,once,CASSMGSGRRYEQYF,TGTGCCAGTAGTATGGGAAGCGGGAGACGGTACGAGCAGTACTTC
TRBJ1-2,TRBV7-2,.,many,CASSLGGTHNYGYTF,TGTGCCAGCAGCTTAGGGGGGACCCATAACTATGGCTACACCTTC
TRBJ1-5,TRBV30,.,many,CAWTPDSSQPQHF,TGTGCCTGGACCCCGGACAGTTCACAGCCCCAGCATTTT
TRBJ2-7,TRBV7-2,.,.,CASSSTASYEQYF,TGTGCCAGCAGCTCGACAGCGTCCTACGAGCAGTACTTC
TRBJ2-5,TRBV19,TRBD1,many,CASSTEGQGFRKTQYF,TGTGCCAGTAGTACGGAGGGACAGGGTTTCAGAAAGACCCAGTACTTC
TRBJ1-5,TRBV28,TRBD1,many,CTSSTDREVQPQHF,TGTACCAGCAGTACGGACAGGGAGGTTCAGCCCCAGCATTTT
TRBJ1-1,TRBV6-2/TRBV6-3,.,many,CASRNPPVTEAFF,TGTGCCAGCAGAAACCCTCCAGTCACTGAAGCTTTCTTT
TRBJ2-7,TRBV28,.,many,CASSFRIDLGERDSYEQYF,TGTGCCAGCAGTTTTAGGATAGATCTGGGGGAGAGAGATTCCTACGAGCAGTACTTC
TRBJ2-2,TRBV30,TRBD2,.,CAWRPGLAPNTGELFF,TGTGCCTGGAGGCCGGGACTAGCGCCGAACACCGGGGAGCTGTTTTTT
TRBJ2-7,TRBV28,.,many,CASSLLGTYEQYF,TGTGCCAGCAGTTTACTGGGGACCTACGAGCAGTACTTC
TRBJ2-5,TRBV7-2,.,.,CASSRIGVQETQYF,TGTGCCAGCAGCCGAATAGGGGTACAAGAGACCCAGTACTTC
TRBJ2-5,TRBV12-3/TRBV12-4,TRBD2,many,CASGRGGTQYF,TGTGCCAGCGGCCGGGGGGGGACCCAGTACTTC
TRBJ1-1,TRBV14,.,many,CASSQVSRRTEAFF,TGTGCCAGCAGCCAAGTGTCCAGGAGGACTGAAGCTTTCTTT
TRBJ2-5,TRBV5-1,.,many,CASSPGSVVLETQYF,TGCGCCAGCAGCCCCGGGTCGGTAGTACTAGAGACCCAGTACTTC
TRBJ2-5,TRBV20-1,.,many,CSASGVEETQYF,TGCAGTGCTTCAGGGGTAGAAGAGACCCAGTACTTC
TRBJ1-1,TRBV5-1,.,many,CASRVGPNTEAFF,TGCGCCAGCAGAGTGGGGCCGAACACTGAAGCTTTCTTT
TRBJ2-1,TRBV7-2,.,.,CASSLGYNEQFF,TGTGCCAGCAGCTTAGGCTACAATGAGCAGTTCTTC
TRBJ2-2,TRBV6-1,.,few,CASSLWGDTGELFF,TGTGCCAGCAGTCTCTGGGGGGACACCGGGGAGCTGTTTTTT
TRBJ2-3,TRBV11-3,.,many,CASSLGDRNTQYF,TGTGCCAGCAGCTTAGGTGATCGGAATACGCAGTATTTT
TRBJ2-7,TRBV30,TRBD1,many,CAWARTGLYEQYF,TGTGCCTGGGCCCGGACAGGGCTCTACGAGCAGTACTTC
TRBJ1-6,TRBV28,TRBD1,many,CASSPRDRASPLHF,TGTGCCAGCAGTCCTCGGGACAGGGCTTCACCCCTCCACTTT
TRBJ2-5,TRBV15,.,many,CATSRGQETQYF,TGTGCCACCAGCAGAGGCCAAGAGACCCAGTACTTC
TRBJ2-7,TRBV7-3,.,many,CASSLLYSYEQYF,TGTGCCAGCAGCTTACTGTACTCCTACGAGCAGTACTTC
TRBJ1-1,TRBV12-3/TRBV12-4,.,many,CASSPNGAGGTEAFF,TGTGCCAGCAGTCCTAACGGTGCCGGTGGGACTGAAGCTTTCTTT
TRBJ2-2,TRBV12-5,TRBD1,many,CASGRGTDTGELFF,TGTGCTAGTGGTCGAGGGACAGACACCGGGGAGCTGTTTTTT
TRBJ2-5,TRBV3-1,.,many,CASSQEDQETQYF,TGTGCCAGCAGCCAAGAGGACCAAGAGACCCAGTACTTC
TRBJ2-7,TRBV30,.,few,CAWARGDTLLSYEQYF,TGTGCCTGGGCAAGGGGGGATACCCTCCTGAGCTACGAGCAGTACTTC
TRBJ2-2,TRBV27,.,many,CASSFWGPGELFF,TGTGCCAGCAGTTTTTGGGGACCCGGGGAGCTGTTTTTT
TRBJ2-6,TRBV5-1,.,many,CASSLVKRGANVLTF,TGCGCCAGCAGCTTGGTTAAGCGTGGGGCCAACGTCCTGACTTTC
TRBJ2-7,TRBV11-2,TRBD2,.,CASSIWGLAGGRYEQYF,TGTGCCAGCAGCATATGGGGACTAGCGGGAGGGAGATACGAGCAGTACTTC
TRBJ2-7,TRBV7-9,TRBD2,few,CASSLGLATYEQYF,TGTGCCAGCAGCTTGGGACTAGCGACCTACGAGCAGTACTTC
TRBJ2-5,TRBV7-3,.,many,CASSLVAERPQYF,TGTGCCAGCAGCTTGGTAGCGGAGAGGCCCCAGTACTTC
TRBJ1-3,TRBV5-6,TRBD1,.,CASGYRGPSGNTIYF,TGTGCCAGCGGTTACAGGGGCCCCTCTGGAAACACCATATATTTT
TRBJ2-2,TRBV11-2,TRBD2,many,CASSPGGSPGTGELFF,TGTGCCAGCAGCCCGGGCGGGAGCCCAGGCACCGGGGAGCTGTTTTTT
TRBJ1-5,TRBV4-1,.,.,CASSEGGGPVRNQPQHF,TGCGCCAGCAGCGAGGGGGGGGGGCCTGTAAGGAATCAGCCCCAGCATTTT
TRBJ1-5,TRBV6-2/TRBV6-3,.,many,CASAQGQPQHF,TGTGCCAGCGCGCAGGGACAGCCCCAGCATTTT
TRBJ1-2,TRBV25-1,.,many,CASSTGTYYGYTF,TGTGCCAGCTCAACCGGGACATACTATGGCTACACCTTC